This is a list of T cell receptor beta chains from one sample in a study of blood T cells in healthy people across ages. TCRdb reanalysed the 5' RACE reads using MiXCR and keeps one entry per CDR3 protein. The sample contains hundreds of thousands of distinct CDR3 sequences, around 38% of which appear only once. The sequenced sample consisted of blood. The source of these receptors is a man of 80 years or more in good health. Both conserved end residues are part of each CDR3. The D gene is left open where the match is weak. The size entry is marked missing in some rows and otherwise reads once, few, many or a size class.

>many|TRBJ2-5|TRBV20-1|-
TGCAGTGCTAGAGATCGAATGGGGACCTTCGATGCCCAGTACTTC
CSARDRMGTFDAQYF
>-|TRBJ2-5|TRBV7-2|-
TGTGCCAGCAGCCCCGGGCTGAGCCAAGCGACCCAGTACTTC
CASSPGLSQATQYF
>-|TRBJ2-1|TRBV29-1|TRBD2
TGCAGCGTTGAAAAGACTAGCGGGGGGCTCGACGATGAGCAGTTCTTC
CSVEKTSGGLDDEQFF
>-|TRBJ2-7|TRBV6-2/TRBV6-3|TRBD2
TGTGCCAGCAGTTGGTCGCCCGCTAGCGGGGGGGCTCTGGACGAGCAGTACTTC
CASSWSPASGGALDEQYF
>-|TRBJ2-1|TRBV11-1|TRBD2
TGTGCCAGCAGCTCCAGACTAGCGGGAAGTCCGGGATACAATGAGCAGTTCTTC
CASSSRLAGSPGYNEQFF
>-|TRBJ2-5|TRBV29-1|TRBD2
TGCGGCGCTGAAGCGGCGGGAGCAATCGGAGAGACCCAGTACTTC
CGAEAAGAIGETQYF
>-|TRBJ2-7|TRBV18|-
TGTGCCAGCTCACCAGTTGGCAGGGGCTACGAGCAGTACTTC
CASSPVGRGYEQYF
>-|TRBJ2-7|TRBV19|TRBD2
TGTGCCAGTAGTATAACCAGCGGGAGAGTCTCCTACAATGAGCAGTACTTC
CASSITSGRVSYNEQYF
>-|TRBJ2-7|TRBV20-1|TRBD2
TGCAGTGCTAACATAGCGGGAACCTACGAGCAGTACTTC
CSANIAGTYEQYF
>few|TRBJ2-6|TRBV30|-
TGTGCCTGGAGTGTACTAGATTTGTCGGTCCTGACTTTC
CAWSVLDLSVLTF